Sequencing of this T cell receptor beta chain was carried out in a study of T cells in tuberculosis. Clones were read by immunoSEQ multiplex PCR, and TCRdb kept only the in-frame ones, dropping some. The table shows roughly 35,000 clones, with 90% to 95% occurring only once. CDR3 length: 15 amino acids. The germline V gene has CDR1 LNHNV and CDR2 YYDKDF (reference sequence). V lost 2 bases to trimming and J lost 7 bases; unmatched junction nucleotides: 8. This clone showed up just once. Adolescents were screened for latent TB by skin test and IGRA. The rearrangement joins TRBV15 to TRBJ1-1; 9 bases are a match to TRBD1. This clonotype was obtained from a donor aged 5 to 30 with latent tuberculosis or without tuberculosis infection. Sequenced material: PBMCs. CDR3 DNA sequence: TGTGCCACCAGCAGATCCAGGGACAGGGTGGATGAAGCTTTCTTT. Translating it yields CATSRSRDRVDEAFF.